Below, 17 T cell receptor beta chains from the same sample are listed, as sequenced in a study of cytomegalovirus exposure and HLA in healthy donors. Primers: 60 Vbeta forward and 13 Jbeta reverse. Sequencing was performed with immunoSEQ multiplex PCR; in TCRdb, only in-frame clones are kept and a portion is missing. The profile shows approximately 160,000 clones, under 90% of them singletons. The sequencing sample was made of PBMCs. These receptor sequences come from a man younger than 45 in good health and CMV-seropositive.

This sequence joins TRBV5-6 and TRBJ2-1, with TRBD1 as a possible D gene (5 bases). The CDR3 has 14 amino acids. The V end lost 0 bases, the J end lost 7 bases, and 11 bases lay between the germline ends. Germline V gives CDR1 SGHDT, CDR2 YYEEEE. Written as DNA, the CDR3 is TGTGCCAGCAGCTTGGTGGCAGGGAAAAATGAGCAGTTCTTC. Its protein product is CASSLVAGKNEQFF.

The J gene is TRBJ1-3, the V gene TRBV19; D remains unclear. In germline, CDR1 is LNHDA, CDR2 SQIVND (reference sequence). CDR3 length: 16 residues. V lost 7 bases to trimming and J lost 2 bases, with 18 bases between them. CDR3 in amino acids: CASTSREGSTGNTIYF. For the CDR3, the DNA is TGTGCCAGTACCTCGAGGGAGGGTAGTACTGGAAACACCATATATTTT.

The chain employs TRBV28 and TRBJ2-7; D is undetermined. This CDR3 contains 12 residues. The germline gives CDR1 MDHEN, CDR2 SYDVKM. The ends were cut back, 8 bases at V and 4 bases at J, with 12 bases in the middle. The DNA for the CDR3 is TGTGCCAGCTCCGGAGACGAGTACGAGCAGTACTTC. It codes for CASSGDEYEQYF.

The chain is built from TRBV10-3 and TRBJ2-6; D possibly corresponds to TRBD1 (8 bases). Per germline, CDR1 ENHRY and CDR2 SYGVKD. CDR3 length equals 17 residues. Trimming stripped 10 bases from V and 0 bases from J, with 19 bases between. CDR3 sequence reads: CATATGGASSGANVLTF. The CDR3 bases are TGTGCCACGGCCACAGGGGGGGCCAGCTCTGGGGCCAACGTCCTGACTTTC.

This sequence joins TRBV6-5 and TRBJ2-7; 10 bases fit TRBD1. V shed 6 bases, J shed 6 bases, and the junction held 8 bases outside the gene matches. Per germline, CDR1 MNHEY and CDR2 SVGAGI. The CDR3 consists of 14 residues. For the CDR3, the DNA is TGTGCCAGCAGACCCCCCGGGACAGGGGTCGAGCAGTACTTC. Translating it yields CASRPPGTGVEQYF.

The chain has TRBV23-1 and TRBJ2-3; D not resolved. TRBV23-1 is classed as an ORF, of uncertain function. This CDR3 comprises 15 residues. The germline V and J ends were trimmed by 4 bases and 9 bases, with 20 bases remaining between them. The CDR3 nucleotides read TGCGCCAGCAGTCCACACGTTACCCCGAGAGGCACGCAGTATTTT. Translating gives CASSPHVTPRGTQYF.

The chain is built from TRBV28 and TRBJ2-7, with D possibly matching TRBD1 (6 bases). Trimming pared 3 bases from V and 0 bases from J, leaving 15 bases between. CDR1 and CDR2 from the germline V gene are MDHEN and SYDVKM. The CDR3 is made up of 16 amino acids. In DNA, the CDR3 is TGTGCCAGCAGTTTTCCTGGGGGCGAACACTCCTACGAGCAGTACTTC. Translated: CASSFPGGEHSYEQYF.

This clone was seen once. This sequence joins TRBV15 and TRBJ2-7; 9 bases agree with TRBD1. V dropped 5 bases and J dropped 3; count of bases not matched to a gene: 8. Germline lookup yields CDR1 LNHNV and CDR2 YYDKDF (reference sequence). The CDR3 is 15 amino acids. The CDR3 DNA reads as TGTGCCACCAGCCTCACTTCGGGACAGGGCTACGAGCAGTACTTC. Amino acid sequence: CATSLTSGQGYEQYF.

V gene TRBV19 combines with J gene TRBJ1-5; D is possibly TRBD1 (6 bases). Germline values: CDR1 LNHDA, CDR2 SQIVND (reference sequence). The V and J ends lost 3 bases and 9 bases respectively, with 12 bases between them. There are 13 residues in the CDR3. CDR3 nucleotides: TGTGCCAGTAGTATGACAGGTTCGAGGCCCCAGCATTTT. Its protein is CASSMTGSRPQHF.

This clone came up a few times. This chain joins TRBV5-1 and TRBJ2-2, with D tentatively TRBD1 (5 bases). The CDR3 consists of 15 residues. The germline V gene has CDR1 SGHRS and CDR2 YFSETQ. The germline V and J ends were trimmed by 1 base and 1 base, with 8 bases remaining between them. The CDR3 DNA is TGCGCCAGCAGCTTGAGTCAGGGGAACACCGGGGAGCTGTTTTTT. This codes for CASSLSQGNTGELFF.

The rearrangement joins TRBV4-2 to TRBJ2-1, with TRBD2 matching over 9 bases. The germline CDR1 and CDR2 sequences are LGHNA and YNFKEQ. The CDR3 spans 16 residues. With V trimmed by 2 bases and J by 2 bases, 4 bases remained unmatched. The CDR3 loop reads CASSQLAGAPYNEQFF. The CDR3 nucleotides are TGTGCCAGCAGCCAATTAGCGGGGGCCCCCTACAATGAGCAGTTCTTC.

This clone was recorded once. J is TRBJ2-1 and V is TRBV13, with 7 bases identical to TRBD1. Unmatched junction bases numbered 5, after V lost 4 bases and J lost 2 bases. Germline V gene sequence: CDR1 PRHDT, CDR2 FYEKMQ (reference sequence). The CDR3 has 15 amino acids. The CDR3 coding sequence is TGTGCCAGCAGCTCAAGGGACAGAGCCTACAATGAGCAGTTCTTC. Residues: CASSSRDRAYNEQFF.

V and J are TRBV5-1 and TRBJ1-6; 7 nucleotides agree with TRBD1. The CDR3 spans 13 residues. Germline V gives CDR1 SGHRS, CDR2 YFSETQ. V shed 2 bases and J 8 bases; nucleotides not matched to a gene: 1. The CDR3 here is CASSFDRDSPLHF. CDR3 DNA sequence: TGCGCCAGCAGCTTCGACAGGGATTCACCCCTCCACTTT.

The V gene is TRBV19, the J gene TRBJ2-7; weak D call: TRBD1 (6 bases). CDR3 length equals 14 residues. Germline CDR1 and CDR2: LNHDA and SQIVND (reference sequence). Trimming left V 3 bases short and J 3 bases short, with 12 bases between. The CDR3 reads CASSIQGQNYEQYF. CDR3 coding DNA: TGTGCCAGTAGTATTCAGGGACAAAACTACGAGCAGTACTTC.

This clone was seen once. CDR3 coding DNA: TGTGCCAGCAGCTCTACCAGGGCTAGCGGGGGGTCTGGCACAGATACGCAGTATTTT. This sequence encodes CASSSTRASGGSGTDTQYF. This chain joins TRBV11-3 and TRBJ2-3; 11 positions agree with TRBD2. V lost 4 bases and J lost 1; bases outside the gene matches: 13. Germline assignment: CDR1 SGHNT and CDR2 YENEEA. The length of the CDR3 is 19 residues.

The chain joins TRBV9 to TRBJ2-1; D is perhaps TRBD1 (5 bases). There are 15 residues in the CDR3. Trimming took 3 bases from V and 4 from J, leaving 14 bases between them. CDR1 is SGDLS, CDR2 YYNGEE, per germline. CDR3 DNA sequence: TGTGCCAGCAGCGAGGGTGGTGGGGCGTACAATGAGCAGTTCTTC. Translated, it gives CASSEGGGAYNEQFF.

The chain has TRBV27 and TRBJ2-3; TRBD2 agrees at 9 bases. Germline CDR1 MNHEY, CDR2 SMNVEV (reference sequence). CDR3 size: 13 residues. V lost 9 bases, J lost 1 base, and 2 bases stayed unmatched. The CDR3 DNA follows: TGTGCCAGTTTAGCGGGGGGCACAGATACGCAGTATTTT. It is translated as CASLAGGTDTQYF.